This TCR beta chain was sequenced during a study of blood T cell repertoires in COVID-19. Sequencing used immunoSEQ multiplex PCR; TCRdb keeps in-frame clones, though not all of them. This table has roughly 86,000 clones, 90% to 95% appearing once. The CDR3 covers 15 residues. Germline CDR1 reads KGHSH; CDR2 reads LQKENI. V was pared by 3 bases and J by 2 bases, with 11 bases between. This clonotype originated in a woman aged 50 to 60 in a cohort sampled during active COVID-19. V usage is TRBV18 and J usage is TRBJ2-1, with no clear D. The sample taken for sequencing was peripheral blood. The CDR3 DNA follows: TGTGCCAGCTCACCGCTGCGGAGAGCCTACAATGAGCAGTTCTTC. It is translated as CASSPLRRAYNEQFF.